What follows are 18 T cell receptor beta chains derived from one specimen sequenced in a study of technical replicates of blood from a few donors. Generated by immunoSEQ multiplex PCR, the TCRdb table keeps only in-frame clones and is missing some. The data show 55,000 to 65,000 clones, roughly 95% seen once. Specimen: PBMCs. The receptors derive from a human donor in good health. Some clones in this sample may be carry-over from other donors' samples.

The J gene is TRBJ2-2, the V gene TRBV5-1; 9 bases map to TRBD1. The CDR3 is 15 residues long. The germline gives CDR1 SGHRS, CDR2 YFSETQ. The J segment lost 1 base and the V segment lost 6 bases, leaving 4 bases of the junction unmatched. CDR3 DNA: TGCGCCAGCAATCGGGGACAGGGGAACACCGGGGAGCTGTTTTTT. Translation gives CASNRGQGNTGELFF.

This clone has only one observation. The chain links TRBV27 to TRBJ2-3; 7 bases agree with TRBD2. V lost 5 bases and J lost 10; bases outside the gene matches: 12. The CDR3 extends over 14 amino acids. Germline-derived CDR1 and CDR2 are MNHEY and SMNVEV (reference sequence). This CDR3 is CASSGSGGRGAQYF. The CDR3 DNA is TGTGCCAGCAGTGGGTCGGGGGGTCGTGGTGCGCAGTATTTT.

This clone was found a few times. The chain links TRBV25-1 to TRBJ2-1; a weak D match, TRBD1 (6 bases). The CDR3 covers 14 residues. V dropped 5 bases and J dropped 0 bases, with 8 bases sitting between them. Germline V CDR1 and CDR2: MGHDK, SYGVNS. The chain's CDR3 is CASSKQGSYNEQFF. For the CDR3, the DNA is TGTGCCAGCAGTAAACAGGGCTCCTACAATGAGCAGTTCTTC.

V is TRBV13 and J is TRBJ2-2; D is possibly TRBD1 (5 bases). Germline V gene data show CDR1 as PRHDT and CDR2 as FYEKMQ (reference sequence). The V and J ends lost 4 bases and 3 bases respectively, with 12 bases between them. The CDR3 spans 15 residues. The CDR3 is CASSSMTDYTGELFF. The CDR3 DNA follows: TGTGCCAGCAGCTCGATGACAGATTACACCGGGGAGCTGTTTTTT.

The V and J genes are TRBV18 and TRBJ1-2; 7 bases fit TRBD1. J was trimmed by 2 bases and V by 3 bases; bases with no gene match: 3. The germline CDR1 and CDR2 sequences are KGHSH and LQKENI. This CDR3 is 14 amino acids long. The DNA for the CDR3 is TGTGCCAGCTCACCGACAGGGCTCAACTATGGCTACACCTTC. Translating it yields CASSPTGLNYGYTF.

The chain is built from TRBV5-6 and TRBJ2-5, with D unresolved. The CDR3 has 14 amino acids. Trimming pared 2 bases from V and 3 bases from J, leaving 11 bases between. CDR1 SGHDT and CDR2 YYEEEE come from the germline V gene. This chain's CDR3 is CASSLSIVKETQYF. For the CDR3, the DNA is TGTGCCAGCAGCTTAAGTATAGTGAAAGAGACCCAGTACTTC.

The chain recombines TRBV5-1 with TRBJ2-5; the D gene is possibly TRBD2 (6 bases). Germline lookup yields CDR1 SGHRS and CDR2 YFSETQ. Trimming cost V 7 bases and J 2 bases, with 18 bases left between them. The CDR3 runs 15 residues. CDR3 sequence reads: CASSEGLGPQETQYF. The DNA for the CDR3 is TGCGCCAGCTCGGAGGGTCTAGGGCCACAAGAGACCCAGTACTTC.

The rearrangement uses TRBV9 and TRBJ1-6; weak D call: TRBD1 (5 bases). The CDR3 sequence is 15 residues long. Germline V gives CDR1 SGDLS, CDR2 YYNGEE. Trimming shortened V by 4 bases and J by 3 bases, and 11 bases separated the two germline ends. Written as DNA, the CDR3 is TGTGCCAGCAGCTTAGACAGTGGCTATAATTCACCCCTCCACTTT. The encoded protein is CASSLDSGYNSPLHF. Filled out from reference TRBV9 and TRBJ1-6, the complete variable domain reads DSGVTQTPKHLITATGQRVTLRCSPRSGDLSVYWYQQSLDQGLQFLIQYYNGEERAKGNILERFSAQQFPDLHSELNLSSLELGDSALYFCASSLDSGYNSPLHFGNGTRLTVT.

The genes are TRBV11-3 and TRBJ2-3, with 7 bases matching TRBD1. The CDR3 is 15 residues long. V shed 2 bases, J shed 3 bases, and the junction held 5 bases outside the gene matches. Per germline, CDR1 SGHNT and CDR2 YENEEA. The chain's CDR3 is CASSLYGTVTDTQYF. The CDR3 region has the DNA TGTGCCAGCAGCTTATACGGGACAGTTACAGATACGCAGTATTTT. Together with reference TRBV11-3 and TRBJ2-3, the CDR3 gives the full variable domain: EAGVVQSPRYKIIEKKQPVAFWCNPISGHNTLYWYLQNLGQGPELLIRYENEEAVDDSQLPKDRFSAERLKGVDSTLKIQPAELGDSAVYLCASSLYGTVTDTQYFGPGTRLTVL.

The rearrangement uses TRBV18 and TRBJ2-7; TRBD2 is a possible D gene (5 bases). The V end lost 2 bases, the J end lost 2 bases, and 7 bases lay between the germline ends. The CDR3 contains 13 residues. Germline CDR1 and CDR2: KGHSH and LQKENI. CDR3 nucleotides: TGTGCCAGCTCACCAAGTAGCGCCTACGAGCAGTACTTC. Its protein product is CASSPSSAYEQYF.

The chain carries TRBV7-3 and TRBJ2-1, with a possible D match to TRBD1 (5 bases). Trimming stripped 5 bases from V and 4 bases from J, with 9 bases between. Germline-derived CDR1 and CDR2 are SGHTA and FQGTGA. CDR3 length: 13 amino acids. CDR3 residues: CASSADSYNEQFF. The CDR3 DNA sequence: TGTGCCAGCAGCGCCGACAGTTACAATGAGCAGTTCTTC. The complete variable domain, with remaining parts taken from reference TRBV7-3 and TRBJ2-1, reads GAGVSQTPSNKVTEKGKYVELRCDPISGHTALYWYRQSLGQGPEFLIYFQGTGAADDSGLPNDRFFAVRPEGSVSTLKIQRTERGDSAVYLCASSADSYNEQFFGPGTRLTVL.

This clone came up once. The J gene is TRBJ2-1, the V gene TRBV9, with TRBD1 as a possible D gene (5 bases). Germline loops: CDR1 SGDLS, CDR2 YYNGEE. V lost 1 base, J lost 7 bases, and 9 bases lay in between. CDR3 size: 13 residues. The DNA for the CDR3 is TGTGCCAGCAGCGTACCCCCAGGGAATGAGCAGTTCTTC. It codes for CASSVPPGNEQFF.

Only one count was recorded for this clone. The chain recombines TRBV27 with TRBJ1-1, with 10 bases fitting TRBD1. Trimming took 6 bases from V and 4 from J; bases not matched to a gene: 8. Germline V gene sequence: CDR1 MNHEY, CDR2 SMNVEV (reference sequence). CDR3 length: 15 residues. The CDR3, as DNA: TGTGCCAGCAGACTTGGGACAGGGGTGGTCACTGAAGCTTTCTTT. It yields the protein CASRLGTGVVTEAFF.

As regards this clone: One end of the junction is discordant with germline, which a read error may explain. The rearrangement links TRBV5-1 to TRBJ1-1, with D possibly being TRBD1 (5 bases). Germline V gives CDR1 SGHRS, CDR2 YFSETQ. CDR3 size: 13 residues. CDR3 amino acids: CATSPTRGTEAFF. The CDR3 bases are TGCGCCACCAGCCCCACTCGGGGGACTGAAGCTTTCTTT.

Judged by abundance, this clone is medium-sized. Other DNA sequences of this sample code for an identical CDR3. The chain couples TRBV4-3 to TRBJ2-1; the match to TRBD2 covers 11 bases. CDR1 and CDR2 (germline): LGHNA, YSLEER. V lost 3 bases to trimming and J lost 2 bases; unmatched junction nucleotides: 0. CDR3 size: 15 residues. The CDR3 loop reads CASSQTSGAYNEQFF. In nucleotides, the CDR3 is TGCGCCAGCAGCCAGACTAGCGGGGCCTACAATGAGCAGTTCTTC.

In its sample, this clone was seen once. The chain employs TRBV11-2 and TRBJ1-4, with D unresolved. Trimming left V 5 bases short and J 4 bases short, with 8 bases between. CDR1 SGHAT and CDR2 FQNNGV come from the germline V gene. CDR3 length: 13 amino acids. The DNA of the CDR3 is TGTGCCAGCAGCGGCCACCTTAATGAAAAACTGTTTTTT. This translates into CASSGHLNEKLFF. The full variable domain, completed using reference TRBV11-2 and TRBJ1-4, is EAGVAQSPRYKIIEKRQSVAFWCNPISGHATLYWYQQILGQGPKLLIQFQNNGVVDDSQLPKDRFSAERLKGVDSTLKIQPAKLEDSAVYLCASSGHLNEKLFFGSGTQLSVL.

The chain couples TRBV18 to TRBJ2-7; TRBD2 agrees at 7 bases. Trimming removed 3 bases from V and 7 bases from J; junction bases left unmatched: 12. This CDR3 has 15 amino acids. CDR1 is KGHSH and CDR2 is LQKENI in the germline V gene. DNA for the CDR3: TGTGCCAGCTCACCCTTCGAAGCGGGAAAGTCGGAGCAGTACTTC. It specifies CASSPFEAGKSEQYF.

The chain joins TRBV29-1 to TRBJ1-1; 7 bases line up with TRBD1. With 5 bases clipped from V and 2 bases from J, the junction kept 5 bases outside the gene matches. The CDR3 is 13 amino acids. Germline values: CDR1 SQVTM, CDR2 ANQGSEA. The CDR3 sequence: CSVRTGDNTEAFF. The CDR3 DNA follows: TGCAGCGTTCGGACAGGAGATAACACTGAAGCTTTCTTT.